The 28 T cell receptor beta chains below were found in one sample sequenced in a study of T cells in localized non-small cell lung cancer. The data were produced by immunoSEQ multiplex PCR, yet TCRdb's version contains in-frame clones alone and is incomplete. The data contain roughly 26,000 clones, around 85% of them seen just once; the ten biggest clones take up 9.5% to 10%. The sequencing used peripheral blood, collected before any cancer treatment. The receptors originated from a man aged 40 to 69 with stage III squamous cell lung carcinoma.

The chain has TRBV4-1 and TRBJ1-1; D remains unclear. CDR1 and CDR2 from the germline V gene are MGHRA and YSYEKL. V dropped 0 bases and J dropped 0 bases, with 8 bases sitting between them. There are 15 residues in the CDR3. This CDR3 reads CASSQDYSLNTEAFF. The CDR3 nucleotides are TGCGCCAGCAGCCAAGATTATTCACTGAACACTGAAGCTTTCTTT.

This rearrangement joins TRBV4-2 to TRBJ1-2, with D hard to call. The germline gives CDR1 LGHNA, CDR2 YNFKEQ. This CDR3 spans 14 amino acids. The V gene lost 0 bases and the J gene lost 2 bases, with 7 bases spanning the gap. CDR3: CASSQEEVNYGYTF. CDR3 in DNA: TGTGCCAGCAGCCAAGAAGAGGTAAACTATGGCTACACCTTC.

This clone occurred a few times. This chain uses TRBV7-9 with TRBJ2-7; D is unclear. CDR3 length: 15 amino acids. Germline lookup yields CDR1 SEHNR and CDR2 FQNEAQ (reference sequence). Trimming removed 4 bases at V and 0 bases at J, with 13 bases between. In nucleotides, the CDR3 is TGTGCCAGCAGCTCGACTCTTTCCACCTCCTACGAGCAGTACTTC. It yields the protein CASSSTLSTSYEQYF.

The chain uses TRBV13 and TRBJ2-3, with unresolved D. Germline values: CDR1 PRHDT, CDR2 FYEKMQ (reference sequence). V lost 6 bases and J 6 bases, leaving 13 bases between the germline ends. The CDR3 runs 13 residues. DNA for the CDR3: TGTGCCAGCAGGTTTACTGGTTATGATACGCAGTATTTT. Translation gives CASRFTGYDTQYF.

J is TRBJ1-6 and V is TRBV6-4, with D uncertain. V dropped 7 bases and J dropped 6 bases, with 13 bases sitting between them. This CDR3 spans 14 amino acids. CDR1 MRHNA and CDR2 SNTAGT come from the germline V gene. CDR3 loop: CASTAVYGNSPLHF. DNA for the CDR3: TGTGCCAGCACTGCGGTGTACGGTAATTCACCCCTCCACTTT.

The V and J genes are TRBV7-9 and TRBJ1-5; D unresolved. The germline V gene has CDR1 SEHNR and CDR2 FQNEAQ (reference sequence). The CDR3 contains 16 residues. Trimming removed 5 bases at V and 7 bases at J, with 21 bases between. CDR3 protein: CASSPPGSGAVQPQHF. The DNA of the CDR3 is TGTGCCAGCAGCCCCCCGGGATCAGGAGCGGTGCAGCCCCAGCATTTT. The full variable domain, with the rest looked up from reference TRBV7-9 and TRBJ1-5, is DTGVSQNPRHKITKRGQNVTFRCDPISEHNRLYWYRQTLGQGPEFLTYFQNEAQLEKSRLLSDRFSAERPKGSFSTLEIQRTEQGDSAMYLCASSPPGSGAVQPQHFGDGTRLSIL.

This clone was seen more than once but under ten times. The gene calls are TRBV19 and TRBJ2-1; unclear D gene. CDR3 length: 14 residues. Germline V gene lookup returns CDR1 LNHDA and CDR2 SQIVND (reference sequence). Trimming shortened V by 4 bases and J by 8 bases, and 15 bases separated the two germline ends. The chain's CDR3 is CASSTFESVDEQFF. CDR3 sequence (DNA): TGTGCCAGTAGTACTTTTGAGTCCGTGGATGAGCAGTTCTTC.

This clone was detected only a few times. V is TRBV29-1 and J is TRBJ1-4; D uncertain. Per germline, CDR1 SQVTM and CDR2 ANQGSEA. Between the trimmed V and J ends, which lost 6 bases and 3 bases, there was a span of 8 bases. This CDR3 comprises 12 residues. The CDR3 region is CSVRDANEKLFF. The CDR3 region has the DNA TGCAGCGTCCGGGATGCTAATGAAAAACTGTTTTTT. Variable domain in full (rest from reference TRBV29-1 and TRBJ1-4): SAVISQKPSRDICQRGTSLTIQCQVDSQVTMMFWYRQQPGQSLTLIATANQGSEATYESGFVIDKFPISRPNLTFSTLTVSNMSPEDSSIYLCSVRDANEKLFFGSGTQLSVL.

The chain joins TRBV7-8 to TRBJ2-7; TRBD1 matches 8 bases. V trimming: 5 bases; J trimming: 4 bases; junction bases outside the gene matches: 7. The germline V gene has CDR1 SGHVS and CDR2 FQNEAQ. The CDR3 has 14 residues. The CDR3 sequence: CASSLGQDTYEQYF. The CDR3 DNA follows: TGTGCCAGCAGCCTGGGACAGGACACTTACGAGCAGTACTTC. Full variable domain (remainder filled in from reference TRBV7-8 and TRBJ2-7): GAGVSQSPRYKVAKRGQDVALRCDPISGHVSLFWYQQALGQGPEFLTYFQNEAQLDKSGLPSDRFFAERPEGSVSTLKIQRTQQEDSAVYLCASSLGQDTYEQYFGPGTRLTVT.

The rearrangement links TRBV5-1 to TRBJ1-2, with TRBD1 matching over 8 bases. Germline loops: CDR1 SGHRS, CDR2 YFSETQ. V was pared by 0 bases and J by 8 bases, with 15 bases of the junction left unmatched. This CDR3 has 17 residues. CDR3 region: CASSLGGPDRGSRGYTF. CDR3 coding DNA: TGCGCCAGCAGCTTGGGGGGGCCTGACAGGGGATCGAGAGGCTACACCTTC.

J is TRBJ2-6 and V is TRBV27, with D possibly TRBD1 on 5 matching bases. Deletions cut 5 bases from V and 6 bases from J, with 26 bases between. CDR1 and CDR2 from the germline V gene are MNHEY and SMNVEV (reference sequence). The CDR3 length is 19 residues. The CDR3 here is CASSPRTQTVSLEANVLTF. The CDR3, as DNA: TGTGCCAGCAGTCCCCGGACACAGACCGTATCTCTGGAGGCCAACGTCCTGACTTTC. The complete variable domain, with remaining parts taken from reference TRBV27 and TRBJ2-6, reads EAQVTQNPRYLITVTGKKLTVTCSQNMNHEYMSWYRQDPGLGLRQIYYSMNVEVTDKGDVPEGYKVSRKEKRNFPLILESPSPNQTSLYFCASSPRTQTVSLEANVLTFGAGSRLTVL.

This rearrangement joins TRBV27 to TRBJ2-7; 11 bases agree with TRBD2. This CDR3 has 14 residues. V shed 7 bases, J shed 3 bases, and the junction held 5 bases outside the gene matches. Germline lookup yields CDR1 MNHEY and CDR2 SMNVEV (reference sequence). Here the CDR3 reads CASILLAGDYEQYF. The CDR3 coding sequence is TGTGCCAGCATTCTACTAGCGGGGGACTACGAGCAGTACTTC.

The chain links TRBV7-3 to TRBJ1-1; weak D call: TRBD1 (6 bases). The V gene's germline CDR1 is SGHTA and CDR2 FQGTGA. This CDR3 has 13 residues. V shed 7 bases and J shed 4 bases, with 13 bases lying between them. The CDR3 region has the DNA TGTGCCAGCAACAAGGGGGAAAGCACTGAAGCTTTCTTT. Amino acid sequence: CASNKGESTEAFF.

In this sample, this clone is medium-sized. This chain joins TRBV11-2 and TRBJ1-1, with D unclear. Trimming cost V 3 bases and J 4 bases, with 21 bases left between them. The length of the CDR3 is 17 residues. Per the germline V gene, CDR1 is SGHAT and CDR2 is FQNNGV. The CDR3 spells CASSFFEGPMQVTEAFF. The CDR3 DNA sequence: TGTGCCAGCAGCTTTTTTGAAGGCCCGATGCAAGTCACTGAAGCTTTCTTT. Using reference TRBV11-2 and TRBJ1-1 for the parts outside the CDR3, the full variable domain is EAGVAQSPRYKIIEKRQSVAFWCNPISGHATLYWYQQILGQGPKLLIQFQNNGVVDDSQLPKDRFSAERLKGVDSTLKIQPAKLEDSAVYLCASSFFEGPMQVTEAFFGQGTRLTVV.

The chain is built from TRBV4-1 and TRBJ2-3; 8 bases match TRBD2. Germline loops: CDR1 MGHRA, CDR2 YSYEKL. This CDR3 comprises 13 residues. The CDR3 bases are TGCGCTGTCGGGGGGGGGTGGACAGATACGCAGTATTTT. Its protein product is CAVGGGWTDTQYF.

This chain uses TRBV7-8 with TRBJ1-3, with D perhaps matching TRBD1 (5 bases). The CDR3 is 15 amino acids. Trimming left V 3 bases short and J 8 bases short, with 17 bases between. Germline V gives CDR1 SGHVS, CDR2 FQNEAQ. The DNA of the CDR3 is TGTGCCAGCAGCTTCCTGTTTGGGGCTAGGGACACCATATATTTT. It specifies CASSFLFGARDTIYF.

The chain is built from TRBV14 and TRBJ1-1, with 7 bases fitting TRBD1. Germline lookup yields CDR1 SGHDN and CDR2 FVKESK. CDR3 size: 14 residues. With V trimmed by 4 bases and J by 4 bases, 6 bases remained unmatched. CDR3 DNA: TGTGCCAGCAGCCGCCACAGGGGTCTCACTGAAGCTTTCTTT. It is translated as CASSRHRGLTEAFF.

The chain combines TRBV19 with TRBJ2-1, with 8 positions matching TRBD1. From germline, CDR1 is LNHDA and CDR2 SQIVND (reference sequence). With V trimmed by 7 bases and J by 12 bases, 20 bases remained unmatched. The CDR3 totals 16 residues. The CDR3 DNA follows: TGTGCCAGTACGAGCAGGGGGCGGCCCAGCCCCCTAGGGCAGTTCTTC. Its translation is CASTSRGRPSPLGQFF.

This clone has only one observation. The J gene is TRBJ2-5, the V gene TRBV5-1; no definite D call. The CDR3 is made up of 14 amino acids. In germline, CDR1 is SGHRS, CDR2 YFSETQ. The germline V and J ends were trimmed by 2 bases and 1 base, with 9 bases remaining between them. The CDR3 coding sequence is TGCGCCAGCAGCTTCTGGCCAGCCCAAGAGACCCAGTACTTC. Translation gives CASSFWPAQETQYF.

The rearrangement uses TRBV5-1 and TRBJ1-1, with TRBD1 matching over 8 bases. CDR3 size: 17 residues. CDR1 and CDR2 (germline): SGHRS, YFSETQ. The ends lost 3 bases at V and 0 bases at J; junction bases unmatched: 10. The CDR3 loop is CASSWGQGAWMNTEAFF. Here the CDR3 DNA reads TGCGCCAGCAGCTGGGGCCAGGGGGCCTGGATGAACACTGAAGCTTTCTTT.

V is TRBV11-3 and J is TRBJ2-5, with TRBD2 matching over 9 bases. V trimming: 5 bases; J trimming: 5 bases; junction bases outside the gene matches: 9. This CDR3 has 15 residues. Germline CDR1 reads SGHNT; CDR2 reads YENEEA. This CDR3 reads CASSAGGQRRETQYF. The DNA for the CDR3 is TGTGCCAGCAGCGCGGGAGGGCAACGACGGGAGACCCAGTACTTC.

The CDR3 is CASSSGEYGYTF. DNA for the CDR3: TGTGCCAGTAGTTCAGGAGAATATGGCTACACCTTC. V usage is TRBV19 and J usage is TRBJ1-2; D remains unclear. This CDR3 region has 12 residues. The V gene lost 5 bases and the J gene lost 5 bases, with 9 bases spanning the gap. Germline lookup yields CDR1 LNHDA and CDR2 SQIVND (reference sequence).

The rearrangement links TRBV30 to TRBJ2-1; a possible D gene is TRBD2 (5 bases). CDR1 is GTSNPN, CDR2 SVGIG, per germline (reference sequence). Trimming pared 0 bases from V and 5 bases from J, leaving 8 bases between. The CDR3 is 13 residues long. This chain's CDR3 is CAWSVGLNNEQFF. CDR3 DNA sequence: TGTGCCTGGAGTGTAGGACTCAACAATGAGCAGTTCTTC.

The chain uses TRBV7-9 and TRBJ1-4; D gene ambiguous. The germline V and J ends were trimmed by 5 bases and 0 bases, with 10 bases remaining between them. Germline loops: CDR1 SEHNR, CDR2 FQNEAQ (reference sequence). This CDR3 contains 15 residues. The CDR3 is CASSKSSATNEKLFF. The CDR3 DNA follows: TGTGCCAGCAGCAAATCCAGCGCAACTAATGAAAAACTGTTTTTT.

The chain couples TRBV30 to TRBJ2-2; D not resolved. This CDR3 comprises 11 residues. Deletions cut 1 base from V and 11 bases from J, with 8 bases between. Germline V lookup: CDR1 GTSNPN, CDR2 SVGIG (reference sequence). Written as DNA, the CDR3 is TGTGCCTGGAGTGAACAGCTTGAGCTGTTTTTT. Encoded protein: CAWSEQLELFF.

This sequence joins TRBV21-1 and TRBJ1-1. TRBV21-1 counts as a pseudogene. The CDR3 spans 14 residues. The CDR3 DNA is TGTGCCAGCAGCTTAAGAGACGGGGACGCTGAAGCTTTCTTT. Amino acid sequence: CASSLRDGDAEAFF.

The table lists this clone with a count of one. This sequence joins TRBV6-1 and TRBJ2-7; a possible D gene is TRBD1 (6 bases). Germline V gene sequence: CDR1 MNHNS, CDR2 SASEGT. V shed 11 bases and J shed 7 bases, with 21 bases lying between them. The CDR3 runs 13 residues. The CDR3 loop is CAGSGASTVEQYF. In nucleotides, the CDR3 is TGTGCCGGATCAGGGGCTTCAACGGTAGAGCAGTACTTC.

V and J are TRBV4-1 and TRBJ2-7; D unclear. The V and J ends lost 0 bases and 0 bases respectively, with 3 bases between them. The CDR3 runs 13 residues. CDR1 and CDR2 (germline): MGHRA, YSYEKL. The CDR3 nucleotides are TGCGCCAGCAGCCAAGACAGCTCCTACGAGCAGTACTTC. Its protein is CASSQDSSYEQYF.